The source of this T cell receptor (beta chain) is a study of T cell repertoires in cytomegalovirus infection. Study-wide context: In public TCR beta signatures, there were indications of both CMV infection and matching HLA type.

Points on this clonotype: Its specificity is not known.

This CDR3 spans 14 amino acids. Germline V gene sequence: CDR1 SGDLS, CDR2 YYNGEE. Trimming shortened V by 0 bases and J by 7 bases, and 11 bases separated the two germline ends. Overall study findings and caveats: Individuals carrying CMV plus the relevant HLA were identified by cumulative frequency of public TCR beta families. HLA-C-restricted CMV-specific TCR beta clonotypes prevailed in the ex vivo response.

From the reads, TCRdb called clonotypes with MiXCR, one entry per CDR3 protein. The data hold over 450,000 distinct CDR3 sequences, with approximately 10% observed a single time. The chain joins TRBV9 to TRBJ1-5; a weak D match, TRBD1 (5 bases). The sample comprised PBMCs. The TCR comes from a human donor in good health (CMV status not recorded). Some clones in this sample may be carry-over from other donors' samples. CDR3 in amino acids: CASSVEAGNQPQHF. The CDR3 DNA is TGTGCCAGCAGCGTAGAGGCAGGGAACCAGCCCCAGCATTTT. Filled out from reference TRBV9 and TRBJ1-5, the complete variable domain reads DSGVTQTPKHLITATGQRVTLRCSPRSGDLSVYWYQQSLDQGLQFLIQYYNGEERAKGNILERFSAQQFPDLHSELNLSSLELGDSALYFCASSVEAGNQPQHFGDGTRLSIL.